Reported below is one T cell receptor (beta chain). Its antigen has not been determined. No base quality information exists; no much larger clone differs at one position. Explained via the paper, the time point label denotes: longitudinal time-point 3. For unsorted PBMC libraries, 2 million PBMCs were used after storage in RNAlater at -80 degrees C until RNA extraction. PBMCs were separated from peripheral blood using Ficoll-Hypaque density gradient centrifugation and then cryopreserved in liquid nitrogen. To synthesize cDNA, template-switch 5'RACE was performed with a primer carrying a 10-nucleotide random unique molecular identifier so that each TCR transcript was tagged. Each sequencing run produced over 190 million TCR-beta sequences covering 15-18 subjects. The RNeasy kit was used to extract total RNA. TCR-beta VDJ regions were amplified with primers for the TCR constant region and the 5'RACE anchor, using the KAPA Real-time Library Amplification kit. Sample indexes and Illumina adaptors were added in a first PCR, after which library yield was increased in a second PCR. After Ampure bead purification, the roughly 650 bp TCR product was size-selected on a 2% E-gel SizeSelection system. Before pooling, libraries had their quality checked on a Bioanalyzer, their concentration measured with Qubit, and their quantity determined with the Kapa Library Quantification kit. An Illumina HiSeq 2500 was used to sequence the libraries paired-end at 2 x 150 bp. To increase sequence diversity, roughly 25-31% phiX was spiked into each library pool. The authors' pipeline ran thus. Quality-filtered reads were processed with the UMI-based MiGEC pipeline, which removed over 80% of raw TCR sequences during error correction. VDJ genes were aligned to IMGT germline references, and each clonotype was defined by a unique CDR3 amino acid sequence together with V-J genes. Clonal expansion, Shannon diversity and CDR3 relatedness (CalcPairwiseDistances, ClusterSamples) were evaluated with VDJtools, and phylogenetic trees were built with CLCbio workbench. Using coefficient-of-variation modelling across technical triplicates, the study counted a clone as expanded if it had at least 8 unique UMIs. The public reads were quality trimmed at Q25 with fastp and then assembled into clones with MiXCR by TCRdb, keeping productive beta chains. Here each entry gathers all rows of one CDR3 protein and keeps the most common genes and DNA. TCRdb, rather than the study authors, made the V and J calls. The sample yields approximately 100,000 distinct CDR3 sequences; roughly a tenth were counted once. The ten most abundant clones make up approximately 3.1% of the sample.

The record originates from a study of neurological immune-mediated disorders (dated by TCRdb to the late 2010s). With respect to the entire study: Peripheral blood TCR-beta repertoires from HTLV-I-associated myelopathy (HAM/TSP) patients, multiple sclerosis patients and healthy controls were compared by UMI-based sequencing. The cohort included roughly 71 subjects: approximately 15 with HAM/TSP, some 35 with multiple sclerosis, and approximately 20 healthy controls. The roughly 100 TCR-beta libraries covered PBMC samples along with longitudinal samples, technical triplicates, and paired sorted CD4+ and CD8+ T-cell subsets. Each longitudinal HAM/TSP and healthy donor was sampled at 3 time-points spaced at roughly 3-40 month intervals.

Per the germline V gene, ENHRY is the CDR1 and SYGVKD is the CDR2. The CDR3 holds 16 amino acids from the cysteine to the phenylalanine. CDR3 DNA is the only sequence kept; it has 48 bases, read in frame from the first base. Unmatched junction bases come to 5, with V trimmed by 0 bases and J by 4 bases. Study-level results and caveats: TCR clonal expansion was highest in HAM/TSP patients and lowest in MS patients, with MS patients falling below even healthy controls. No identical CDR3 amino acid sequences were shared among expanded clones across subjects, suggesting private TCR-beta repertoires in all groups.

The chain was built from TRBV10-3 and TRBJ2-7; TRBD1 lines up with 11 middle nucleotides. This clonotype was sampled from a female donor with HTLV-1-associated myelopathy (HAM/TSP). What was sequenced was PBMCs. For the CDR3, the sequence is CAISESGGTGGYEQYF. The DNA reads as follows: TGTGCCATCAGTGAGTCCGGTGGGACAGGGGGATACGAGCAGTACTTC.